One and the same sample provided the 21 T cell receptor beta chains below, sequenced in a study of T cell responses to AZD1222 COVID-19 vaccine. The table came from immunoSEQ multiplex PCR; TCRdb's copy has only in-frame clones and leaves some out. The sample records 100,000 to 150,000 clones, just over 85% being singletons. Sequencing used peripheral blood, obtained on day 0 of AZD1222 vaccination. These receptors all stem from an adult in good health.

CDR3 coding DNA: TGTGCCAGCAGCTTGGCCCGGAAGCCCAATCAGCCCCAGCATTTT. As protein: CASSLARKPNQPQHF. The V and J genes are TRBV5-6 and TRBJ1-5; D is unresolved. Germline V lookup: CDR1 SGHDT, CDR2 YYEEEE. This CDR3 has 15 residues. V was shortened by 0 bases and J by 3 bases, with 10 bases between the two germline ends.

This clone occurred once. The chain carries TRBV19 and TRBJ2-3, with 7 bases identical to TRBD1. Germline CDR1 and CDR2: LNHDA and SQIVND (reference sequence). CDR3 size: 17 residues. J gave up 0 bases and V 3 bases, and 9 bases lay outside the gene matches. Written as DNA, the CDR3 is TGTGCCAGTAGTATGTCTAGGACAGGTCCTAGCACAGATACGCAGTATTTT. Protein sequence: CASSMSRTGPSTDTQYF.

CDR3 region: CASSESRVIGSEAFF. CDR3 DNA sequence: TGTGCCAGCAGTGAATCGCGGGTTATCGGGTCTGAAGCTTTCTTT. The chain employs TRBV6-1 and TRBJ1-1; no definite D call. The V gene lost 2 bases and the J gene lost 6 bases, with 16 bases spanning the gap. CDR3 length equals 15 residues. CDR1 is MNHNS, CDR2 SASEGT, per germline.

The rearrangement joins TRBV7-2 to TRBJ2-7; TRBD2 matches 11 bases. Looked up from germline, CDR1 is SGHTA and CDR2 is FQGNSA. Unmatched junction bases numbered 4, after V lost 5 bases and J lost 1 base. The CDR3 runs 15 residues. The CDR3 region has the DNA TGTGCCAGCAGCCGGGGACTAGCGGAGTCCTACGAGCAGTACTTC. Protein: CASSRGLAESYEQYF.

CDR3 protein: CAGRPTGTGGEQYF. CDR3 nucleotides: TGTGCCGGTCGCCCAACCGGGACAGGGGGCGAGCAGTACTTC. V gene TRBV28 combines with J gene TRBJ2-7; the match to TRBD1 covers 11 bases. The CDR3 runs 14 residues. Germline assignment: CDR1 MDHEN and CDR2 SYDVKM. The trim removed 11 bases at V and 6 bases at J, leaving 12 bases unmatched.

V gene TRBV9 combines with J gene TRBJ2-1; a weak D match, TRBD1 (6 bases). Germline values: CDR1 SGDLS, CDR2 YYNGEE. V was trimmed by 0 bases and J by 5 bases, leaving 12 bases between them. The CDR3 extends over 15 amino acids. The DNA for the CDR3 is TGTGCCAGCAGCGTAGGGCCCTGGACAGACAATGAGCAGTTCTTC. Its translation is CASSVGPWTDNEQFF.

This clone was seen a single time. The germline gene is not matched at one end of the junction; a read error may be the cause. Other DNA sequences of this sample code for an identical CDR3. This chain connects TRBV12-3 or TRBV12-4 to TRBJ1-1; tentative D call: TRBD1 (5 bases). The CDR3 runs to 13 residues. DNA of the CDR3: TGTGCCAGCAGTCAGGGATGGAACACCGAAGCTTTCTTT. This sequence encodes CASSQGWNTEAFF.

This clone was observed once. The chain combines TRBV4-1 with TRBJ1-1, with D perhaps matching TRBD1 (5 bases). V lost 4 bases, J lost 5 bases, and 14 bases lay in between. Germline loops: CDR1 MGHRA, CDR2 YSYEKL. The CDR3 contains 14 residues. In DNA form, the CDR3 reads TGCGCCAGCAGCCTCGGTCTGGGGGGTACTGAAGCTTTCTTT. It yields the protein CASSLGLGGTEAFF.

CDR3 region: CATRGLTNEKLFF. Written as DNA, the CDR3 is TGTGCCACTAGGGGGCTAACTAATGAAAAACTGTTTTTT. V and J are TRBV6-6 and TRBJ1-4, with 7 positions matching TRBD1. The J segment lost 1 base and the V segment lost 10 bases, leaving 3 bases of the junction unmatched. CDR3 length: 13 amino acids. The germline gives CDR1 MNHNY, CDR2 SVGAGI (reference sequence).

This clone has a handful of counts. The germline gene is not matched at one end of the junction; a read error may be the cause. The rearrangement links TRBV28 to TRBJ1-2; D unresolved. The germline gives CDR1 MDHEN, CDR2 SYDVKM. CDR3 length: 14 residues. The CDR3: CAGSHGEGRYGYTF. The CDR3 nucleotides read TGTGCCGGCAGCCATGGGGAGGGCCGCTATGGCTACACCTTC.

The CDR3 DNA is TGTGCCAGTAGGCCGGGACAGGATGACGAGCAGTACTTC. Translating it yields CASRPGQDDEQYF. The rearrangement joins TRBV19 to TRBJ2-7, with 8 bases identical to TRBD1. Trimming at V came to 6 bases and at J to 5 bases, leaving 6 bases not matched to a gene. The germline CDR1 and CDR2 sequences are LNHDA and SQIVND (reference sequence). CDR3 length: 13 residues.

The V gene is TRBV7-2, the J gene TRBJ2-3, with 7 nucleotides matching TRBD2. The V segment lost 2 bases and the J segment 6 bases; nucleotides outside the gene matches: 11. CDR3 length: 16 amino acids. From germline, CDR1 is SGHTA and CDR2 FQGNSA. CDR3 sequence: CASSLMVAGRRDTQYF. Written as DNA, the CDR3 is TGTGCCAGCAGCTTAATGGTAGCGGGCCGCAGGGATACGCAGTATTTT.

This rearrangement joins TRBV4-1 to TRBJ1-5, with D unresolved. There are 13 residues in the CDR3. Trimming took 1 base from V and 3 from J, leaving 4 bases between them. Germline V gene data show CDR1 as MGHRA and CDR2 as YSYEKL. The CDR3 is CASSQGPNQPQHF. CDR3 in DNA: TGCGCCAGCAGCCAAGGACCCAATCAGCCCCAGCATTTT.

This clone appeared a few times. The CDR3 nucleotides are TGTGCCAGCAGAGCTCTCACAGAAGCAAGATACGAGCAGTACTTC. Protein product: CASRALTEARYEQYF. The chain uses TRBV28 and TRBJ2-7, with no clear D. The germline gives CDR1 MDHEN, CDR2 SYDVKM. CDR3 length: 15 residues. Trimming left V 6 bases short and J 4 bases short, with 19 bases between. Drawing the rest from reference TRBV28 and TRBJ2-7, the complete variable domain is DVKVTQSSRYLVKRTGEKVFLECVQDMDHENMFWYRQDPGLGLRLIYFSYDVKMKEKGDIPEGYSVSREKKERFSLILESASTNQTSMYLCASRALTEARYEQYFGPGTRLTVT.

The chain recombines TRBV10-2 with TRBJ1-4, with D perhaps TRBD1 (6 bases). Germline CDR1 and CDR2: WSHSY and SAAADI. The CDR3 covers 13 residues. V shed 4 bases and J shed 7 bases, with 10 bases lying between them. The CDR3 DNA follows: TGCGCCAGCAGTGTCAGGGGAGGTGAAAAACTGTTTTTT. This encodes CASSVRGGEKLFF.

This chain links TRBV9 with TRBJ2-4; 9 positions match TRBD1. CDR1 and CDR2 (germline): SGDLS, YYNGEE. This CDR3 spans 15 amino acids. V was pared by 0 bases and J by 9 bases, with 7 bases of the junction left unmatched. CDR3 bases: TGTGCCAGCAGCGTAGGTACAGGGGGCCAGGCCATTCAGTACTTC. Translation gives CASSVGTGGQAIQYF.

The chain has TRBV5-4 and TRBJ2-7, with TRBD1 matching 8 bases. The J segment lost 3 bases and the V segment lost 0 bases, leaving 2 bases of the junction unmatched. There are 14 residues in the CDR3. The germline V gene has CDR1 SGHNT and CDR2 YYREEE (reference sequence). DNA of the CDR3: TGTGCCAGCAGCTTGGACAGGGGGATCTACGAGCAGTACTTC. It specifies CASSLDRGIYEQYF.

This chain connects TRBV18 to TRBJ2-1, with TRBD2 matching 11 bases. This CDR3 spans 16 amino acids. Trimming removed 1 base from V and 7 bases from J; junction bases left unmatched: 6. Germline CDR1 and CDR2: KGHSH and LQKENI. The CDR3 is CASSPQLAGDHNEQFF. CDR3 DNA: TGTGCCAGCTCACCACAACTAGCGGGAGACCATAATGAGCAGTTCTTC.

The chain joins TRBV18 to TRBJ1-6; TRBD1 agrees at 9 bases. Germline V gene lookup returns CDR1 KGHSH and CDR2 LQKENI. The junction had 1 base not matched to a gene; V was cut back by 3 bases and J by 4 bases. CDR3 length: 15 amino acids. Here the CDR3 DNA reads TGTGCCAGCTCACCGGACAGGGGTTATAATTCACCCCTCCACTTT. Protein sequence: CASSPDRGYNSPLHF.

This clone was detected only once. The gene calls are TRBV7-3 and TRBJ2-7; tentatively, D is TRBD1 or TRBD2 (5 bases each). Germline V CDR1 and CDR2: SGHTA, FQGTGA. This CDR3 spans 15 amino acids. The V end lost 5 bases, the J end lost 0 bases, and 14 bases lay between the germline ends. The CDR3 sequence: CASSLGDASSYEQYF. DNA of the CDR3: TGTGCCAGCAGCCTGGGGGACGCAAGCTCCTACGAGCAGTACTTC.

The V gene is TRBV18, the J gene TRBJ2-7; 8 nucleotides align to TRBD2. V was clipped by 2 bases and J by 2 bases; unmatched bases: 2. This CDR3 region has 14 residues. Germline lookup yields CDR1 KGHSH and CDR2 LQKENI. This chain's CDR3 is CASSPVAGPYEQYF. In nucleotides, the CDR3 is TGTGCCAGCTCACCAGTAGCGGGGCCCTACGAGCAGTACTTC.